This T cell receptor beta chain is drawn from a study of beta chain features in type 1 diabetes. Notes on the study in general: In the patient group, naive, central memory and Treg TCRB repertoires seemed more alike than in the healthy donor group. Within each of all four CD4+ subsets, Type 1 diabetes patients had TCRB CDR3s that were moderately but significantly shorter.

The CDR3 sequence is 13 residues long. Between the trimmed V and J ends, which lost 1 base and 4 bases, there was a span of 7 bases. Germline V gene lookup returns CDR1 SEHNR and CDR2 FQNEAQ (reference sequence). The authors took one heparinised blood draw, averaging about 116 mL, from each donor. Cell sorting via CD45RO/CCR7/CD25/CD127/CD95/CD27 was performed to obtain CD4+ naive, central memory, regulatory and stem cell-like memory cells. TCRB transcripts that were expressed got sequenced, as all of the isolated RNA had been reverse transcribed. The data were produced by immunoSEQ multiplex PCR, yet TCRdb's version contains in-frame clones alone and is incomplete. The sample holds under 850,000 clones, roughly 12% seen once. As regards this clone: The antigen is not known.

The material sequenced was naive CD4+ T cells from blood. The receptor was isolated from a man younger than 35 with type 1 diabetes. The V gene is TRBV7-9, the J gene TRBJ1-2, with D tentatively TRBD1 (6 bases). The CDR3 spells CASSLGTAYGYTF. In DNA form, the CDR3 reads TGTGCCAGCAGCTTAGGGACAGCCTATGGCTACACCTTC. Using reference TRBV7-9 and TRBJ1-2 for the parts outside the CDR3, the full variable domain is DTGVSQNPRHKITKRGQNVTFRCDPISEHNRLYWYRQTLGQGPEFLTYFQNEAQLEKSRLLSDRFSAERPKGSFSTLEIQRTEQGDSAMYLCASSLGTAYGYTFGSGTRLTVV.